One and the same sample provided the 27 T cell receptor beta chains below, sequenced in a study of molecular identifiers for immune sequencing clone quantification (dated by TCRdb to between 2018 and 2020). The method behind the library was PCR. TCRdb shows the sequencer as Illumina HiSeq 4000. Clones were called with MiXCR by TCRdb after fastp trimmed the public reads at Q25, and only in-frame beta chains were retained. CDR3 protein sequences are deduplicated, and each keeps its most common genes and DNA. For this sample there are about 640,000 distinct CDR3 sequences; nearly 20% appear just once. The ten largest clones capture roughly 0.85% of the sample. Sequenced sample: naive CD8+ T cells from blood, with Jurkat cell RNA spiked in. The cell subset or site label corresponds to: FACS-sorted CD8+CD4-CCR7+CD45RA+ naive T cells. All receptors derive from a human donor in good health. Some libraries in this study had Jurkat cell RNA spiked in.

In this sample, this clonotype turned up many times. The rearrangement links TRBV29-1 to TRBJ2-7, with D tentatively TRBD1 or TRBD2 (5 bases each). Germline loops: CDR1 SQVTM, CDR2 ANQGSEA. V was clipped by 7 bases and J by 3 bases, with 10 bases between them. The CDR3 contains 11 residues. CDR3 sequence reads: CSARDGYEQYF. The CDR3 DNA reads as TGCAGCGCCAGGGACGGCTACGAGCAGTACTTC.

This clonotype has only a few counts. The J gene is TRBJ1-3, the V gene TRBV12-3 or TRBV12-4, with 9 bases that match TRBD1. V trimming: 1 base; J trimming: 0 bases; junction bases outside the gene matches: 7. The CDR3 is 18 amino acids. DNA of the CDR3: TGTGCCAGCAGTTTAGACGCGGGGACAGGGTTCTCTGGAAACACCATATATTTT. Encoded protein: CASSLDAGTGFSGNTIYF.

This clonotype was detected many times. The chain has TRBV4-3 and TRBJ2-3; D gene ambiguous. This CDR3 comprises 15 residues. V dropped 1 base and J dropped 0 bases, with 8 bases sitting between them. The germline V gene has CDR1 LGHNA and CDR2 YSLEER. The CDR3 sequence: CASSQGYASTDTQYF. Written as DNA, the CDR3 is TGCGCCAGCAGCCAAGGATATGCTAGCACAGATACGCAGTATTTT.

This clonotype was detected only once. With a much larger clone just one base away, this may be a read error. CDR3 sequence (DNA): TGTGCCAGCAGCTTAGCAATGACAGCGGACACCGGGGAGCTGTTTTTT. As protein: CASSLAMTADTGELFF. The chain links TRBV7-2 to TRBJ2-2, with D tentatively TRBD1 or TRBD2 (5 bases each). Germline CDR1 reads SGHTA; CDR2 reads FQGNSA. The CDR3 contains 16 residues. V lost 0 bases, J lost 3 bases, and 11 bases lay in between.

Comment on this clonotype: Being one base from a much bigger clone, this may be a read error. This sequence joins TRBV4-1 and TRBJ2-1, with TRBD1 as a possible D gene (7 bases). Trimming removed 4 bases from V and 0 bases from J, with 10 bases in between. The CDR3 sequence is 15 residues long. Germline CDR1 MGHRA, CDR2 YSYEKL. DNA of the CDR3: TGCGCCAGCAGCCCAGGGGGGCACTCCTACAATGAGCAGTTCTTC. Its protein is CASSPGGHSYNEQFF.

Comment on this clonotype: Since a much larger clone is just one base distant, this may be a read error. The J gene is TRBJ1-5, the V gene TRBV15; D unclear. The germline gives CDR1 LNHNV, CDR2 YYDKDF (reference sequence). Trimming stripped 3 bases from V and 1 base from J, with 16 bases between. The CDR3 totals 17 residues. This chain's CDR3 is CATSRAVHGLSNQPQHF. The DNA for the CDR3 is TGTGCCACCAGCAGGGCGGTCCACGGGTTAAGCAATCAGCCCCAGCATTTT.

This clonotype was observed a handful of times. This chain uses TRBV19 with TRBJ2-5; 16 bases agree with TRBD2. CDR3 length: 17 residues. CDR1 and CDR2 from the germline V gene are LNHDA and SQIVND (reference sequence). V lost 3 bases to trimming and J lost 3 bases; unmatched junction nucleotides: 4. The CDR3 bases are TGTGCCAGTAGTATCGCGGGACTAGCGGGAGGGAAAGAGACCCAGTACTTC. Its translation: CASSIAGLAGGKETQYF.

This clonotype was found many times. The genes are TRBV27 and TRBJ2-5; 10 positions match TRBD2. The V gene's germline CDR1 is MNHEY and CDR2 SMNVEV (reference sequence). Losses at the gene ends were 2 bases for V and 9 bases for J; bases not matched to a gene: 15. This CDR3 spans 17 amino acids. The CDR3 region has the DNA TGTGCCAGCAGTTTAAGGCAACTAGCGGGGCCCGGTTCGGCCCAGTACTTC. Amino acid sequence: CASSLRQLAGPGSAQYF.

J is TRBJ2-7 and V is TRBV27, with 12 bases matching TRBD2. This CDR3 has 15 residues. Trimming at V came to 4 bases and at J to 5 bases, leaving 6 bases not matched to a gene. CDR1 is MNHEY and CDR2 is SMNVEV in the germline V gene (reference sequence). The CDR3 DNA reads as TGTGCCAGCAGTTCCCGACTAGCGGGAGTGGACGAGCAGTACTTC. Translated: CASSSRLAGVDEQYF.

V usage is TRBV4-1 and J usage is TRBJ2-1, with D maybe TRBD2 (5 bases). V lost 2 bases and J lost 4, with 9 bases in between. The CDR3 length is 14 residues. Germline V lookup: CDR1 MGHRA, CDR2 YSYEKL. The CDR3: CASSQLSGYNEQFF. DNA of the CDR3: TGCGCCAGCAGCCAATTGAGCGGATACAATGAGCAGTTCTTC.

This clonotype was seen ten or more times. The chain couples TRBV20-1 to TRBJ2-3, with D perhaps matching TRBD2 (5 bases). Germline-derived CDR1 and CDR2 are DFQATT and SNEGSKA (reference sequence). Trimming removed 1 base at V and 6 bases at J, with 14 bases between. The CDR3 contains 14 residues. This CDR3 reads CSARVAPEADTQYF. The CDR3 nucleotides read TGCAGTGCTAGAGTAGCGCCGGAGGCGGATACGCAGTATTTT.

This clonotype was observed at least ten times. V and J are TRBV5-6 and TRBJ2-7, with TRBD1 matching 7 bases. V lost 4 bases, J lost 5 bases, and 6 bases stayed unmatched. This CDR3 has 13 residues. The V gene's germline CDR1 is SGHDT and CDR2 YYEEEE. CDR3 bases: TGTGCCAGCAGCCCCGGACAGGATAACGAGCAGTACTTC. It is translated as CASSPGQDNEQYF. The full variable domain, completed using reference TRBV5-6 and TRBJ2-7, is DAGVTQSPTHLIKTRGQQVTLRCSPKSGHDTVSWYQQALGQGPQFIFQYYEEEERQRGNFPDRFSGHQFPNYSSELNVNALLLGDSALYLCASSPGQDNEQYFGPGTRLTVT.

Note on this clonotype: It may be a read error: a sequence one base away is much more abundant. The DNA of the CDR3 is TGTGCCAGCAGCTCCGGACTAGCTTTGGATGAGCGGTTCTTC. Its protein product is CASSSGLALDERFF. The chain combines TRBV7-2 with TRBJ2-1, with TRBD2 matching over 8 bases. CDR3 length equals 14 residues. From germline, CDR1 is SGHTA and CDR2 FQGNSA.

On this clonotype itself: A much larger clone is a single base away; this may be a read error. The J gene is TRBJ1-1, the V gene TRBV12-3 or TRBV12-4; TRBD1 might be the D (5 bases). The V gene lost 6 bases and the J gene lost 8 bases, with 16 bases spanning the gap. CDR3 length: 13 residues. The CDR3: CASSTGLAIEAFF. In DNA form, the CDR3 reads TGTGCCAGCAGCACGGGGCTGGCGATCGAAGCTTTCTTT.

The rearrangement links TRBV3-1 to TRBJ2-7; D is uncertain. The CDR3 is made up of 16 amino acids. V was cut by 7 bases and J by 2 bases, with 21 bases left in between. The germline CDR1 and CDR2 sequences are LGHDT and YNNKEL (reference sequence). Written as DNA, the CDR3 is TGTGCCAGCACCCCTTCAAGGGCATCACTTCCCTACGAGCAGTACTTC. Translating gives CASTPSRASLPYEQYF.

The rearrangement links TRBV6-1 to TRBJ2-7, with D possibly TRBD2 on 5 matching bases. The CDR3 has 13 residues. Trimming removed 4 bases at V and 3 bases at J, with 10 bases between. The germline V gene encodes CDR1 MNHNS and CDR2 SASEGT. CDR3 DNA sequence: TGTGCCAGCAGTGCGGGGTTTTTCTACGAGCAGTACTTC. Amino acid sequence: CASSAGFFYEQYF.

In this sample, this clonotype turned up many times. V and J are TRBV2 and TRBJ1-1; the D gene is possibly TRBD1 (6 bases). The germline gives CDR1 SNHLY, CDR2 FYNNEI. The V and J ends lost 10 bases and 5 bases respectively, with 23 bases between them. The CDR3 contains 15 residues. CDR3 bases: TGTGCCACAACGCCGGGACGGCTAGGGGGGACTGAAGCTTTCTTT. This encodes CATTPGRLGGTEAFF.

The sample holds many counts of this clonotype. The chain is built from TRBV20-1 and TRBJ2-7; 11 bases agree with TRBD1. Germline CDR1 DFQATT, CDR2 SNEGSKA (reference sequence). The CDR3 spans 17 residues. V gave up 5 bases and J gave up 6 bases; unmatched junction bases: 18. The CDR3: CSACRTGGTGLAFEQYF. Here the CDR3 DNA reads TGCAGTGCTTGCCGGACAGGGGGCACCGGACTAGCGTTCGAGCAGTACTTC.

There are many counts of this clonotype. The chain combines TRBV6-5 with TRBJ2-2; no firm D call. The CDR3 length is 14 residues. The V gene's germline CDR1 is MNHEY and CDR2 SVGAGI. The V end lost 0 bases, the J end lost 1 base, and 3 bases lay between the germline ends. DNA for the CDR3: TGTGCCAGCAGTTACTCACAGAACACCGGGGAGCTGTTTTTT. It encodes CASSYSQNTGELFF.

This clonotype showed up just once. At one boundary the junction diverges from the germline segment, which might be a read error. This chain connects TRBV16 to TRBJ1-1; maybe TRBD1 (6 bases). The CDR3 has 15 amino acids. CDR1 and CDR2 from the germline V gene are KGHSY and FQNENV. CDR3: CASGQSAQGGTEAFF. The CDR3 nucleotides are TGTGCCAGCGGCCAATCTGCACAGGGAGGGACTGAAGCTTTCTTT.

As for this clonotype: One base away lies a much larger clone, so this may be a sequencing read error. V and J are TRBV27 and TRBJ1-1; no definite D call. Germline CDR1 is MNHEY and CDR2 is SMNVEV (reference sequence). V dropped 4 bases and J dropped 10 bases, with 25 bases sitting between them. The CDR3 is made up of 16 amino acids. CDR3 residues: CASSSSSRDIGLPAFF. CDR3 nucleotides: TGTGCCAGCAGTTCATCATCTCGCGATATAGGGTTACCAGCTTTCTTT.

A word on this clonotype: A much larger clone differs from this one at a single base, so this may be a read error. The CDR3 loop is CARSTQGAWDTEAFF. The CDR3 region has the DNA TGTGCCAGGAGTACCCAGGGGGCGTGGGACACTGAAGCTTTCTTT. The chain recombines TRBV6-5 with TRBJ1-1; 8 bases line up with TRBD1. V trimming: 9 bases; J trimming: 3 bases; junction bases outside the gene matches: 12. CDR3 length equals 15 residues. Looked up from germline, CDR1 is MNHEY and CDR2 is SVGAGI.

This clonotype was seen at least ten times. The CDR3 reads CASSFPGGGTYEQYF. DNA of the CDR3: TGTGCCAGCAGCTTTCCTGGCGGCGGTACCTACGAGCAGTACTTC. This rearrangement joins TRBV7-9 to TRBJ2-7; D is uncertain. Trimming removed 3 bases at V and 2 bases at J, with 14 bases between. Per the germline V gene, CDR1 is SEHNR and CDR2 is FQNEAQ (reference sequence). CDR3 size: 15 residues.

This clonotype was found many times. This chain links TRBV7-9 with TRBJ2-2; TRBD2 might be the D (5 bases). V lost 8 bases, J lost 4 bases, and 14 bases lay in between. The germline gives CDR1 SEHNR, CDR2 FQNEAQ (reference sequence). The CDR3 runs to 14 residues. This CDR3 reads CASRAFGVTGELFF. For the CDR3, the DNA is TGTGCCAGCCGCGCATTCGGGGTCACCGGGGAGCTGTTTTTT.

This clonotype was counted ten times or more. The gene calls are TRBV7-8 and TRBJ2-1; 7 positions agree with TRBD2. The CDR3 runs 17 residues. The germline V gene has CDR1 SGHVS and CDR2 FQNEAQ. V lost 3 bases to trimming and J lost 5 bases; unmatched junction nucleotides: 13. CDR3 sequence reads: CASSFGLVYYPDNEQFF. The CDR3 DNA follows: TGTGCCAGCAGCTTCGGACTAGTTTATTACCCCGACAATGAGCAGTTCTTC.

This clonotype has a count of ten or more. J is TRBJ2-5 and V is TRBV25-1; the D gene is possibly TRBD2 (5 bases). The CDR3 extends over 15 amino acids. V was shortened by 4 bases and J by 1 base, with 13 bases between the two germline ends. CDR1 is MGHDK, CDR2 SYGVNS, per germline. In DNA, the CDR3 is TGTGCCAGCAGTGCGGGGAAATACCGCCAAGAGACCCAGTACTTC. Its translation is CASSAGKYRQETQYF.

This clonotype was seen more than once but under ten times. The CDR3 DNA sequence: TGTGCCAGCAGGAAACAGGGGCCGAACACTGAAGCTTTCTTT. The encoded protein is CASRKQGPNTEAFF. The rearrangement uses TRBV25-1 and TRBJ1-1; 7 nucleotides match TRBD1. The V gene end was trimmed by 6 bases and the J gene end by 1 base; junction bases not matched to a gene: 5. From germline, CDR1 is MGHDK and CDR2 SYGVNS. CDR3 length equals 14 residues. Full variable domain (remainder filled in from reference TRBV25-1 and TRBJ1-1): EADIYQTPRYLVIGTGKKITLECSQTMGHDKMYWYQQDPGMELHLIHYSYGVNSTEKGDLSSESTVSRIRTEHFPLTLESARPSHTSQYLCASRKQGPNTEAFFGQGTRLTVV.